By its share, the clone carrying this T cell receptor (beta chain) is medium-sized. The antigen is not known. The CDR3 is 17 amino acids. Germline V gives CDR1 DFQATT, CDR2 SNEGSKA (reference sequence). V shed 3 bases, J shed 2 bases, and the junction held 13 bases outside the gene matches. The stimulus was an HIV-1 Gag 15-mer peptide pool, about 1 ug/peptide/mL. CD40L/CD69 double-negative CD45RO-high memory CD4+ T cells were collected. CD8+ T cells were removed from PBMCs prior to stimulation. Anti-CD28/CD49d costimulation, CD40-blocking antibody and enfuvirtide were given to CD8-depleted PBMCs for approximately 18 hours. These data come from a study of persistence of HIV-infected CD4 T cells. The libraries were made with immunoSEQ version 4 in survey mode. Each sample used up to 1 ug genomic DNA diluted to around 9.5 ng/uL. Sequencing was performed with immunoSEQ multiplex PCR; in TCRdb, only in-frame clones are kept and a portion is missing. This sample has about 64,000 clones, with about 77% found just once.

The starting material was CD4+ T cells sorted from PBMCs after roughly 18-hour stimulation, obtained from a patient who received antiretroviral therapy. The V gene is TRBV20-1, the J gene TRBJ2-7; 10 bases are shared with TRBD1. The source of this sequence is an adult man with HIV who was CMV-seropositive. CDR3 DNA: TGCAGTGCTAGTAGGGTCCCGCCGGGACAGGGGCCCTACGAGCAGTACTTC. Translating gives CSASRVPPGQGPYEQYF.